This is a list of T cell receptor beta chains from one sample in a study of cytomegalovirus exposure and HLA in healthy donors. TCRdb's copy holds only in-frame clones and misses some; the assay was immunoSEQ multiplex PCR. The repertoire holds around 180,000 clones, with just over 75% as singletons. Sample: PBMCs. Every receptor here comes from a woman aged 30 to 39 in good health and CMV-seropositive. Both conserved end residues are trimmed from each CDR3.

cdr3_aa v_call
ASSGTLGGETQY TRBV6-1
AISQGTASTDTQY TRBV10-3
ASSPEELSSGNTIY TRBV21-1
AGARSNLANYGYT TRBV2
ASRLAGAPQDTQY TRBV5-1
ASRRGLASEQY TRBV2
ASSSGRGDGYT TRBV9
ARSVEQGQGPQRANEKLF TRBV7-5
ASSFPREAAETQY TRBV28
ASAGNSNQPQH TRBV19
ASSTPREEGRNQPQH TRBV28
AWGVRAGGEETQY TRBV30
SVHLSSGNTIY TRBV29-1
ASSWTSDTDTQY TRBV28
ASSQVPGTGPSGANVLT TRBV4-1
ASSLAGTLLNQPQH TRBV7-2
ASSTTAGVNSYEQY TRBV4-3
ASSSRNSAGEGGTDTQY TRBV5-8
ASSLGGTGKRTQY TRBV28
ASSLGQGSGYT TRBV13
ASSLGQNNQPQH TRBV7-2
ASSWRERQETQY TRBV9
AWSVRTGDSNQPQH TRBV30
ASSLAVGALGGEQF TRBV5-1
ASSLRPAGDTGELF TRBV5-5
ASSESPGRQSYTYEQY TRBV2
AWSVSPGRYEQY TRBV30
ASSLGGRIDSNQPQH TRBV7-6
SVAKDKKNIQY TRBV29-1
ASSPLLAYTGELF TRBV11-2
ASSPSRGTDTQY TRBV18
ATTTGTINSGANVLT TRBV30
ASSPWTGPGTQY TRBV25-1
ASSMPGTGGRTPSEQY TRBV21-1
ASSGANYGYT TRBV9
ASRQGSGNTIY TRBV5-4
ASKHSQGFNQPQH TRBV27
AWSVGLRNTEAF TRBV30
ASSQVRNSGYNEQF TRBV4-1
AWSAPGVGEQY TRBV30
ASSFRVDSNQPQH TRBV4-1
ASSDSTEAF TRBV6-1
ASSASSGSYNEQF TRBV6-1
ASTVDRDYGYT TRBV19
ASSLNHRDRGHQETQY TRBV7-8
ASSLDHDQPQH TRBV11-2
ASSQVYPGLGAYEQY TRBV4-3
ASSLEVGDSYEQY TRBV5-1
ASSFVQTNEQF TRBV7-8
ASSDPRQGGGPEAF TRBV25-1
ASTETSGTRYSYEQY TRBV5-4
AWSAMGQQLF TRBV30
ASSLLARARSYTGELF TRBV27